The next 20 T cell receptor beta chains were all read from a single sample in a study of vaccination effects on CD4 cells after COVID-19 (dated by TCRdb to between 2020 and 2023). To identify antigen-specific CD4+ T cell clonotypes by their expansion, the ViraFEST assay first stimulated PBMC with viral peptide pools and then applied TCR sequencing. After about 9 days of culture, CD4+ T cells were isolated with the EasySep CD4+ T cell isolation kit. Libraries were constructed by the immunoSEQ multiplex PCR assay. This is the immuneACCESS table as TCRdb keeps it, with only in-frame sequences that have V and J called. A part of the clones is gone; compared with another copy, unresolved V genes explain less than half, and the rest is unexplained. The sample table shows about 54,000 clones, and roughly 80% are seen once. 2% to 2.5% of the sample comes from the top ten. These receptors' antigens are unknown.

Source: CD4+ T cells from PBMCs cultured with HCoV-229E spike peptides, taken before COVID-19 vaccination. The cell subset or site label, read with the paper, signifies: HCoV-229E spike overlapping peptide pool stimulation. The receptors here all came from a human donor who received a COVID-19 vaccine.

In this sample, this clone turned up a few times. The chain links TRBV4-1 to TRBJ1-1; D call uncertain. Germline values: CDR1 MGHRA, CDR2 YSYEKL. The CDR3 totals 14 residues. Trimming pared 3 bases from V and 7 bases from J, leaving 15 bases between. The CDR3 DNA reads TGCGCCAGCAGCCAGCGGGTTGGAGGTGGTGAAGCTTTCTTT. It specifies CASSQRVGGGEAFF.

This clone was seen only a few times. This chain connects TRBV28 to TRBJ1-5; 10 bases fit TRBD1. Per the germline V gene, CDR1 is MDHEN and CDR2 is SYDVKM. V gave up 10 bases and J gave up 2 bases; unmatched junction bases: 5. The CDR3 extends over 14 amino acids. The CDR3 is CATRQGAGNQPQHF. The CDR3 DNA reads TGTGCCACCCGACAGGGGGCCGGCAATCAGCCCCAGCATTTT.

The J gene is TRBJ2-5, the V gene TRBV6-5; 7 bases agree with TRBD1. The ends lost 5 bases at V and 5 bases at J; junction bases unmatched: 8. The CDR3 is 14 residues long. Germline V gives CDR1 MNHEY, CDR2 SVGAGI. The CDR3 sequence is CASSLDRVWETQYF. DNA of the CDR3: TGTGCCAGCAGTCTTGACAGGGTGTGGGAGACCCAGTACTTC.

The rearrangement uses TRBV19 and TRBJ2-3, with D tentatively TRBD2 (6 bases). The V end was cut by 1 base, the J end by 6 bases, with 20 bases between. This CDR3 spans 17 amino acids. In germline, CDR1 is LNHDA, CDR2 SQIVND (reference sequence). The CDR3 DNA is TGTGCCAGTAGTATAGGAGTGTCTAGCGATGGTCAGGATACGCAGTATTTT. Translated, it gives CASSIGVSSDGQDTQYF. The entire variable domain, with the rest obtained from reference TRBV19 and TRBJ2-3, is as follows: DGGITQSPKYLFRKEGQNVTLSCEQNLNHDAMYWYRQDPGQGLRLIYYSQIVNDFQKGDIAEGYSVSREKKESFPLTVTSAQKNPTAFYLCASSIGVSSDGQDTQYFGPGTRLTVL.

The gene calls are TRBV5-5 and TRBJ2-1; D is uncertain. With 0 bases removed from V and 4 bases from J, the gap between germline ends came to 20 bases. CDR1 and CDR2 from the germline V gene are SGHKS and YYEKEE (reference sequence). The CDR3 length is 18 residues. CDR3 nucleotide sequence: TGTGCCAGCAGCTTGGTATCGTCGGGCTCGTCCCCTTACAATGAGCAGTTCTTC. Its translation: CASSLVSSGSSPYNEQFF.

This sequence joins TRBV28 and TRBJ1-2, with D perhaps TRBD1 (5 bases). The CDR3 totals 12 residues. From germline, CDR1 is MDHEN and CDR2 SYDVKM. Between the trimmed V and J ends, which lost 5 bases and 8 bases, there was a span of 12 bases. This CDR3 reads CASSAGTRGYTF. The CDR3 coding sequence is TGTGCCAGCAGTGCCGGGACGAGGGGCTACACCTTC.

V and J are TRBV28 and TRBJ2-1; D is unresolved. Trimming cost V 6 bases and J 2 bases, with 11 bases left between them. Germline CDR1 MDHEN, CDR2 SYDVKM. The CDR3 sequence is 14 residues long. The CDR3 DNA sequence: TGTGCCAGCAGCCCTGCACAGACCTACAATGAGCAGTTCTTC. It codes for CASSPAQTYNEQFF.

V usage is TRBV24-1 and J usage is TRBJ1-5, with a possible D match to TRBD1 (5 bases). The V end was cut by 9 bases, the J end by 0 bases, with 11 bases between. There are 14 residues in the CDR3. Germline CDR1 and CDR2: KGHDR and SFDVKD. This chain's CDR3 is CATARGVSNQPQHF. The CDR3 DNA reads TGTGCCACCGCCCGGGGGGTTAGCAATCAGCCCCAGCATTTT.

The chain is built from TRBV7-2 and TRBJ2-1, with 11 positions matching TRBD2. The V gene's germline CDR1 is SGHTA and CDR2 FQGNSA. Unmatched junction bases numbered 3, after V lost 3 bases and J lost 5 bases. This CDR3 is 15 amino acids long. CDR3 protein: CASSFSGGADNEQFF. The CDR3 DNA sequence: TGTGCCAGCAGCTTTAGCGGGGGGGCGGACAATGAGCAGTTCTTC.

As DNA, the CDR3 is TGTGCCAGCAGCCAAGATCAGACTAGCGGGGGGAGTGAGACCCAGTACTTC. Translated: CASSQDQTSGGSETQYF. The rearrangement uses TRBV4-2 and TRBJ2-5, with TRBD2 identical over 13 bases. The CDR3 runs 17 residues. J gave up 5 bases and V 0 bases, and 6 bases lay outside the gene matches. Germline V gene sequence: CDR1 LGHNA, CDR2 YNFKEQ.

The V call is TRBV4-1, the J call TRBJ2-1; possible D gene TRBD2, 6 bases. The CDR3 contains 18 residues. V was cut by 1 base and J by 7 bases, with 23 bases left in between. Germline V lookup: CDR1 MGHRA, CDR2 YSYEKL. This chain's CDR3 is CASSQAGAAGPTGNEQFF. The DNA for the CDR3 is TGCGCCAGCAGCCAAGCTGGTGCGGCGGGACCTACCGGTAATGAGCAGTTCTTC.

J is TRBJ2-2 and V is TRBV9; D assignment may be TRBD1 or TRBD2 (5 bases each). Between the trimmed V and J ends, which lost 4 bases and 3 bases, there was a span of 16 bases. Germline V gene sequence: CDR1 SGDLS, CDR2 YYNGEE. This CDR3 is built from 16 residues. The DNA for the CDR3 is TGTGCCAGCAGCCCCCGCGAAAGGGGAGACACCGGGGAGCTGTTTTTT. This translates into CASSPRERGDTGELFF.

In DNA, the CDR3 is TGTGCCAGCAGTGAATGGGGGTTCGAGCAGTACGTC. This codes for CASSEWGFEQYV. The chain couples TRBV2 to TRBJ2-7; either TRBD1 or TRBD2 may supply D (5 bases each). The CDR3 is made up of 12 amino acids. The ends were cut back, 2 bases at V and 6 bases at J, with 8 bases in the middle. The germline CDR1 and CDR2 sequences are SNHLY and FYNNEI.

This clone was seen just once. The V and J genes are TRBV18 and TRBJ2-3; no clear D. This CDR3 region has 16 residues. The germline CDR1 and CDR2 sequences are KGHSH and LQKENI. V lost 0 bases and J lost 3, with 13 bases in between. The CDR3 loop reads CASSPPATYITDTQYF. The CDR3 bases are TGTGCCAGCTCACCACCGGCGACTTATATAACAGATACGCAGTATTTT.

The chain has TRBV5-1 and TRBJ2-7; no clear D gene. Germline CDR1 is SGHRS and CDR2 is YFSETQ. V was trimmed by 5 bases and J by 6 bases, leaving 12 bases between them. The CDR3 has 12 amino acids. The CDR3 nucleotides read TGCGCCAGCAGAGCCCCCACCGGCGAGCAGTACGTC. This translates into CASRAPTGEQYV.

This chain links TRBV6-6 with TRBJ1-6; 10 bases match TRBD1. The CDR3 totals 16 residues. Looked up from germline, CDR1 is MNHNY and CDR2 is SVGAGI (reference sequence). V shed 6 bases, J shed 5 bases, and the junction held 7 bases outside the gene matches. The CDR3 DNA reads TGTGCCAGCAGACAAGACAGGGGGCTGGATAATTCACCCCTCCACTTT. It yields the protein CASRQDRGLDNSPLHF.

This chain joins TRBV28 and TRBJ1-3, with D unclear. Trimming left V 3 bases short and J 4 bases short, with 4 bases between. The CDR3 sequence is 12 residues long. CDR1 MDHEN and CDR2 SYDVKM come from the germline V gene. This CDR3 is CASSFRGNTIYF. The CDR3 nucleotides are TGTGCCAGCAGTTTCAGAGGAAACACCATATATTTT.

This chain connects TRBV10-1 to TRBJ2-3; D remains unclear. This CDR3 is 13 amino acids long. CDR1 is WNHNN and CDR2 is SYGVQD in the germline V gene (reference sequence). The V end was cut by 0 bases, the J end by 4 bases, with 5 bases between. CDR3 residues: CASSESRADTQYF. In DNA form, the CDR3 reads TGCGCCAGCAGTGAGTCCCGCGCAGATACGCAGTATTTT.

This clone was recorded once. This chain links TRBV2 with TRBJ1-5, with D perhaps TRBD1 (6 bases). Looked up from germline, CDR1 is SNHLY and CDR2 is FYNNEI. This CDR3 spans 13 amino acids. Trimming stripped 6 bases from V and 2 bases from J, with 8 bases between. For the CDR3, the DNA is TGTGCCAGCAGCTACAGGGGCAATCAGCCCCAGCATTTT. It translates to CASSYRGNQPQHF.

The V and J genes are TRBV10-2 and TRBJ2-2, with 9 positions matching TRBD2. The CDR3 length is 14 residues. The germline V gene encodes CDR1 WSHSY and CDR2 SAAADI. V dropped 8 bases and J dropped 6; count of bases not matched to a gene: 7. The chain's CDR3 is CASAAGGAAGELFF. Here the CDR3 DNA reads TGCGCCAGCGCAGCGGGGGGCGCAGCCGGGGAGCTGTTTTTT.